One TCR beta chain is described in this entry. Clones were sequenced by immunoSEQ multiplex PCR, and TCRdb holds only the in-frame ones, with some missing. The repertoire includes 150,000 to 200,000 clones, roughly 91% of them detected once, and over 1.3% sits in the top ten. This sample was taken from a study of control samples from healthy donors and cancer patients. This TCR derives from a man aged 18 to 29 in good health. The sequenced sample consisted of blood.

DNA for the CDR3: TGTGCCAGCAGTTTTAATTTGGGAGAGACCCAGTACTTC. Translation gives CASSFNLGETQYF. This chain connects TRBV12-3 or TRBV12-4 to TRBJ2-5, with unresolved D. The CDR3 extends over 13 amino acids. V was shortened by 3 bases and J by 4 bases, with 9 bases between the two germline ends.